This T cell receptor (beta chain) appears in the sequencing data of a study of cytomegalovirus exposure and HLA in healthy donors. The wider study: Membership in the Caucasian-associated ancestry cluster was found for 81% of approximately 400 genotyped donors.

Each donor was healthy, and each was a bone marrow donor. Germline CDR1 SQVTM, CDR2 ANQGSEA. J lost 7 bases, V lost 4 bases, and 10 bases had no gene match. CDR3 length: 14 residues. With regard to this clone: The antigen remains unidentified.

Points from the study as a whole: Later analysis identified a missense DCLRE1C variant that was linked to TCR beta V- and J-gene trimming.

A multiplex PCR was run with 60 Vbeta primers and 13 Jbeta primers. The method was immunoSEQ multiplex PCR; TCRdb's version includes in-frame clones alone and lacks a portion of them. Of about 270,000 clones detected, just over 85% appear once; the ten largest clones hold 3% to 4%. The clonotype was recovered from a man between 35 and 55 years old in good health and CMV-seropositive. The V gene is TRBV29-1, the J gene TRBJ2-1; 7 positions agree with TRBD1. Sample: PBMCs. The CDR3 region has the DNA TGCAGCGTTGTAGGGTGGGCAGGGGGAAATGAGCAGTTCTTC. Encoded protein: CSVVGWAGGNEQFF.